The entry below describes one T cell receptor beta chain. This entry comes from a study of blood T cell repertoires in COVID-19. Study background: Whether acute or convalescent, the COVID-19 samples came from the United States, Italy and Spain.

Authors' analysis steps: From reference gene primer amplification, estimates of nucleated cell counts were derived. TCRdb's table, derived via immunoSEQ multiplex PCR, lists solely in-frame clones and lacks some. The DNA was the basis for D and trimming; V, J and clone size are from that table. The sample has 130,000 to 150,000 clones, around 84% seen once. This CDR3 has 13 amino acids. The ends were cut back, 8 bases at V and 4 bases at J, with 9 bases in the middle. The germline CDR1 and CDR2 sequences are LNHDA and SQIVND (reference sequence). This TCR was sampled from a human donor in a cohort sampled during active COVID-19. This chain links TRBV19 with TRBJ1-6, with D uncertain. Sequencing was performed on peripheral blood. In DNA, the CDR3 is TGTGCCAGTCGAGCGGGGTATAATTCACCCCTCCACTTT. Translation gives CASRAGYNSPLHF.